The clone carrying this T cell receptor (beta chain) was detected only once. Its antigen is undetermined. The data stem from a study of shared clonotypes between healthy human individuals. The authors split each subset's genomic DNA evenly across several immunoSEQ plates. Sequencing used immunoSEQ multiplex PCR; TCRdb keeps in-frame clones, though not all of them. This sample carries about 1 million clones, 60% to 80% of them seen once, and the ten largest clones take over 1.3%. Donors were healthy HIV-negative adults without recently reported acute infections or vaccinations. This CDR3 is 13 amino acids long. Germline lookup yields CDR1 SGHDN and CDR2 FVKESK. V lost 8 bases to trimming and J lost 4 bases; unmatched junction nucleotides: 2. General study results and limits: The study sampled only blood, and tissue repertoires likely differ.

This TCR was sampled from a man in his late teens or twenties in good health. Sample: memory CD4+ T cells sorted from blood. Sample subset: CD45RA-negative fraction. The chain employs TRBV14 and TRBJ2-2, with 9 bases that match TRBD1. The CDR3 sequence: CASGTGSTGELFF. Here the CDR3 DNA reads TGTGCCAGCGGGACAGGGAGCACCGGGGAGCTGTTTTTT.